This TCR beta chain was found in a study of kidney transplant recipient with SARS-CoV-2 infection. This clonotype came up many times. The CDR3 totals 11 residues. V was cut by 7 bases and J by 1 base, with 4 bases left in between. The V gene's germline CDR1 is LNHDA and CDR2 SQIVND (reference sequence). Using its own MiXCR run on the reads, TCRdb lists one record per CDR3 protein. The table has 200,000 to 250,000 distinct CDR3 sequences, under 30% seen once. Sample: a blood sample, taken at baseline and between days 110 and 120 from a kidney transplant recipient. The genes are TRBV19 and TRBJ1-1; D remains ambiguous. The receptor was isolated from a male patient between 25 and 40 years old who had COVID-19 and was a kidney transplant recipient. Some T cells may arise from the graft donor. CDR3 loop: CASNKNTEAFF. The DNA for the CDR3 is TGTGCCAGTAACAAGAACACTGAAGCTTTCTTT.